Listed below are T cell receptor beta chains from one sample, sequenced in a study of blood T cells in healthy people across ages. TCRdb passed the 5' RACE reads through MiXCR, listing each CDR3 protein once. This sample has some 900,000 distinct CDR3 sequences, with 40% to 60% found just once. Sequencing was performed on blood. These TCRs come from a man aged 25 to 40 in good health. CDR3s include the opening cysteine and the closing phenylalanine or tryptophan. Fields, in order: D gene, clone size, J gene, V gene, CDR3 DNA, CDR3 protein. D genes are given only for firm matches. Clone size appears in some rows only: once, few, many, or a class for an expanded clone.

d_call: NA; clone_size: few; j_call: TRBJ2-5; v_call: TRBV3-1; cdr3_nt: TGTGCCAGCAGCCGACAAGACCGGAGGGAGACCCAGTACTTC; cdr3_aa: CASSRQDRRETQYF
d_call: TRBD2; clone_size: NA; j_call: TRBJ2-5; v_call: TRBV20-1; cdr3_nt: TGCAGTGCTAGGGCTAGCGGCGAGACCCAGTACTTC; cdr3_aa: CSARASGETQYF
d_call: TRBD2; clone_size: few; j_call: TRBJ2-2; v_call: TRBV4-2; cdr3_nt: TGTGCCAGCAGCCGCCAAGGGGGGACTAGGAACACCGGGGAGCTGTTTTTT; cdr3_aa: CASSRQGGTRNTGELFF
d_call: NA; clone_size: few; j_call: TRBJ2-7; v_call: TRBV5-5; cdr3_nt: TGTGGTAGTGGGGACGTCTACTACGAGCAGTACTTC; cdr3_aa: CGSGDVYYEQYF
d_call: NA; clone_size: NA; j_call: TRBJ2-7; v_call: TRBV20-1; cdr3_nt: TGCAGTGCAAACCCCGGGACTTCGAGCTCCTACGAGCAGTACTTC; cdr3_aa: CSANPGTSSSYEQYF
d_call: TRBD2; clone_size: NA; j_call: TRBJ2-1; v_call: TRBV27; cdr3_nt: TGTGCCACCAACCGGGGAGGTTGGGTTGAGCGGGGATCCAATGAGCAGTTCTTC; cdr3_aa: CATNRGGWVERGSNEQFF
d_call: TRBD1; clone_size: NA; j_call: TRBJ1-1; v_call: TRBV19; cdr3_nt: TGTGCCAGTAGCCCACAGGGGACACGCACTGAAGCTTTCTTT; cdr3_aa: CASSPQGTRTEAFF
d_call: TRBD1; clone_size: NA; j_call: TRBJ1-2; v_call: TRBV2; cdr3_nt: TGTGCCAGCAGGCCGGGACAGTCAGCTAACTATGGCTACACCTTC; cdr3_aa: CASRPGQSANYGYTF
d_call: NA; clone_size: NA; j_call: TRBJ2-7; v_call: TRBV18; cdr3_nt: TGTGCCAGCTCGCCCGGGGAGGAAAGGACTGCCGAGCAGTACTTC; cdr3_aa: CASSPGEERTAEQYF
d_call: TRBD1; clone_size: NA; j_call: TRBJ2-2; v_call: TRBV11-3; cdr3_nt: TGTGCCAGCAGCGGACAGGGGCGATCCGGGGAGCTGTTTTTT; cdr3_aa: CASSGQGRSGELFF
d_call: NA; clone_size: few; j_call: TRBJ2-1; v_call: TRBV29-1; cdr3_nt: TGCAGCGTTGTAGACAGTGACTACAATGAGCAGTTCTTC; cdr3_aa: CSVVDSDYNEQFF
d_call: TRBD2; clone_size: NA; j_call: TRBJ2-3; v_call: TRBV20-1; cdr3_nt: TGCAGTGCTAGTCCGGGGGGGGCCAAAGATACGCAGTATTTT; cdr3_aa: CSASPGGAKDTQYF
d_call: TRBD1; clone_size: few; j_call: TRBJ2-3; v_call: TRBV6-1; cdr3_nt: TGTGCCAGCAGTGCCCCGGGACAGGGGGCTTCCACAGATACGCAGTATTTT; cdr3_aa: CASSAPGQGASTDTQYF
d_call: NA; clone_size: few; j_call: TRBJ2-6; v_call: TRBV15; cdr3_nt: TGTGCCACCAGCAGAGTTGCCGGGACACGAGACTCTGGGGCCAACGTCCTGACTTTC; cdr3_aa: CATSRVAGTRDSGANVLTF
d_call: NA; clone_size: few; j_call: TRBJ1-1; v_call: TRBV7-2; cdr3_nt: TGTGCCAGCAGCTTACTGCGGCAGTCGAACACTGAAGCTTTCTTT; cdr3_aa: CASSLLRQSNTEAFF
d_call: TRBD1; clone_size: once; j_call: TRBJ1-3; v_call: TRBV29-1; cdr3_nt: TGCAGCGTTGAAGAGGACAGGGGCTCTGGAAACACCATATATTTT; cdr3_aa: CSVEEDRGSGNTIYF
d_call: NA; clone_size: NA; j_call: TRBJ2-1; v_call: TRBV27; cdr3_nt: TGTGCCAGCAGTATCTTAGCGGAGAGCTCCTACAATGAGCAGTTCTTC; cdr3_aa: CASSILAESSYNEQFF
d_call: TRBD1; clone_size: once; j_call: TRBJ2-5; v_call: TRBV6-1; cdr3_nt: TGTGCCAGTCTTACAGGGGGCGCTGGAGAGACCCAGTACTTC; cdr3_aa: CASLTGGAGETQYF
d_call: TRBD1; clone_size: NA; j_call: TRBJ2-5; v_call: TRBV9; cdr3_nt: TGTGCCAGCAGCGGCGAACAGGGGGCAGTGGAGACCCAGTACTTC; cdr3_aa: CASSGEQGAVETQYF
d_call: NA; clone_size: many; j_call: TRBJ2-7; v_call: TRBV3-1; cdr3_nt: TGTGCCAGCAGCCAGGGGCGATTTCCTATGAACGAGCAGTACTTC; cdr3_aa: CASSQGRFPMNEQYF
d_call: TRBD2; clone_size: NA; j_call: TRBJ2-3; v_call: TRBV3-1; cdr3_nt: TGTGCCAGCAGCCAAGCTACTAGCGGGGCCACAGATACGCAGTATTTT; cdr3_aa: CASSQATSGATDTQYF
d_call: NA; clone_size: NA; j_call: TRBJ2-4; v_call: TRBV7-2; cdr3_nt: TGTGCCAGCAGCTTAGATAGTAGTGGGTCCCTCAGTTCCAAAAACATTCAGTACTTC; cdr3_aa: CASSLDSSGSLSSKNIQYF
d_call: NA; clone_size: few; j_call: TRBJ1-5; v_call: TRBV27; cdr3_nt: TGTGCCAGCCGCCCCAAGGTCAATCAGCCCCAGCATTTT; cdr3_aa: CASRPKVNQPQHF
d_call: TRBD2; clone_size: NA; j_call: TRBJ2-5; v_call: TRBV6-5; cdr3_nt: TGTGCCAGCAGTTACGGGACTAGCGGGGCGGTGGAGACCCAGTACTTC; cdr3_aa: CASSYGTSGAVETQYF
d_call: NA; clone_size: NA; j_call: TRBJ1-3; v_call: TRBV18; cdr3_nt: TGTGCCAGCTCACCCCGGACAGTTTCTGGAAACACCATATATTTT; cdr3_aa: CASSPRTVSGNTIYF
d_call: NA; clone_size: NA; j_call: TRBJ1-5; v_call: TRBV5-6; cdr3_nt: TGTGCTAGCAGCGAGCAAGGGGGGGCCGATCAGCCCCAGCATTTT; cdr3_aa: CASSEQGGADQPQHF
d_call: TRBD2; clone_size: NA; j_call: TRBJ2-4; v_call: TRBV12-3/TRBV12-4; cdr3_nt: TGTGCCAGCAGTTCACTAGCGGGAAACATTCAGTACTTC; cdr3_aa: CASSSLAGNIQYF
d_call: NA; clone_size: NA; j_call: TRBJ2-1; v_call: TRBV27; cdr3_nt: TGTGCCAGCAGTTTAGCACAGTACAATGAGCAGTTCTTC; cdr3_aa: CASSLAQYNEQFF
d_call: NA; clone_size: NA; j_call: TRBJ1-2; v_call: TRBV20-1; cdr3_nt: TGCAGTGCTAGAGATCGTGGTCTCAATGGCTACACCTTC; cdr3_aa: CSARDRGLNGYTF